These 15 T cell receptor beta chains were all obtained from the same sample, sequenced in a study of CD8 T cells in ankylosing spondylitis. TCRdb called the 5' RACE reads again in MiXCR, with one record for every CDR3 protein. The sample lists hundreds of thousands of distinct CDR3 sequences, approximately 24% occurring once. Input material: blood, either unsorted or a sorted T cell fraction (not recorded which). These receptors were obtained from a male donor with ankylosing spondylitis or in good health (not recorded which).

This clonotype was counted a single time. This sequence joins TRBV20-1 and TRBJ2-1, with D maybe TRBD2 (6 bases). Deletions cut 0 bases from V and 7 bases from J, with 19 bases between. This CDR3 has 16 residues. Germline V gene sequence: CDR1 DFQATT, CDR2 SNEGSKA (reference sequence). This chain's CDR3 is CSARDPAAMGGNEQFF. The CDR3 DNA is TGCAGTGCTAGAGATCCAGCGGCTATGGGGGGTAATGAGCAGTTCTTC.

The chain employs TRBV12-3 or TRBV12-4 and TRBJ2-2; no reliable D call. V was trimmed by 7 bases and J by 4 bases, leaving 19 bases between them. The CDR3 sequence is 16 residues long. CDR3 in DNA: TGTGCCAGCAAACTCCTCCCTGACGGTGGCACCGGGGAGCTGTTTTTT. Amino acids: CASKLLPDGGTGELFF.

The table lists this clonotype with many counts. This chain connects TRBV5-6 to TRBJ2-7; weak D call: TRBD2 (5 bases). CDR3 length equals 12 residues. Germline V gives CDR1 SGHDT, CDR2 YYEEEE. V shed 6 bases and J shed 3 bases, with 10 bases lying between them. The CDR3 loop is CASTLEGYEQYF. As DNA, the CDR3 is TGTGCCAGCACCCTAGAGGGCTACGAGCAGTACTTC.

The chain has TRBV5-1 and TRBJ2-7, with 8 bases aligning to TRBD1. J lost 6 bases, V lost 4 bases, and 6 bases had no gene match. Germline CDR1 SGHRS, CDR2 YFSETQ. The CDR3 extends over 13 amino acids. The CDR3 sequence: CASSVGDRREQYF. DNA for the CDR3: TGCGCCAGCAGCGTGGGGGACAGGCGCGAGCAGTACTTC.

The V call is TRBV25-1, the J call TRBJ2-7; D is possibly TRBD2 (6 bases). Trimming removed 0 bases at V and 0 bases at J, with 15 bases between. Germline V CDR1 and CDR2: MGHDK, SYGVNS. The CDR3 length is 17 residues. The CDR3 DNA sequence: TGTGCCAGCAGTGAATATAGAAGGGAGGAAAGCTCCTACGAGCAGTACTTC. Translated, it gives CASSEYRREESSYEQYF.

This clonotype has only a few counts. This chain uses TRBV20-1 with TRBJ2-7; possibly TRBD1 or TRBD2 for D (6 bases each). Germline V gene data show CDR1 as DFQATT and CDR2 as SNEGSKA (reference sequence). This CDR3 has 12 residues. V lost 6 bases and J 7 bases, leaving 16 bases between the germline ends. The CDR3: CSAEGGLGEQYF. The CDR3, as DNA: TGCAGTGCGGAGGGGGGCCTAGGGGAGCAGTACTTC.

The chain has TRBV5-1 and TRBJ2-5, with D possibly TRBD2 on 5 matching bases. Germline assignment: CDR1 SGHRS and CDR2 YFSETQ. V shed 0 bases and J shed 7 bases, with 10 bases lying between them. This CDR3 has 13 residues. The CDR3 loop reads CASSLVEGGTQYF. The CDR3 bases are TGCGCCAGCAGCTTGGTTGAAGGAGGGACCCAGTACTTC.

In this sample, this clonotype turned up a few times. The chain combines TRBV7-2 with TRBJ2-2; 8 bases are a match to TRBD2. Losses at the gene ends were 1 base for V and 5 bases for J; bases not matched to a gene: 9. Per germline, CDR1 SGHTA and CDR2 FQGNSA. The CDR3 runs to 17 residues. In DNA, the CDR3 is TGTGCCAGCAGCTTAGGAGCTATAGCGGGATGGACCGGGGAGCTGTTTTTT. Amino acids: CASSLGAIAGWTGELFF.

This clonotype has more than one count but fewer than ten. V is TRBV20-1 and J is TRBJ2-7; 12 nucleotides align to TRBD2. The V and J ends lost 3 bases and 5 bases, in that order; junction bases with no gene match: 5. In germline, CDR1 is DFQATT, CDR2 SNEGSKA (reference sequence). This CDR3 region has 14 residues. The CDR3 nucleotides read TGCAGTGCTAGGACTAGCGGGAGTTATAACGAGCAGTACTTC. It specifies CSARTSGSYNEQYF.

This chain connects TRBV10-3 to TRBJ2-7, with D possibly matching TRBD1 (5 bases). The CDR3 totals 13 residues. Trimming stripped 4 bases from V and 5 bases from J, with 12 bases between. Germline V gene sequence: CDR1 ENHRY, CDR2 SYGVKD. CDR3 sequence reads: CAISAGSYDEQYF. CDR3 nucleotide sequence: TGTGCCATCAGTGCAGGGTCTTACGACGAGCAGTACTTC.

This clonotype was detected only a few times. The rearrangement joins TRBV6-2 or TRBV6-3 to TRBJ2-7; possibly TRBD1 for D (6 bases). Germline loops: CDR1 MNHEY, CDR2 SVGEGT. The V end was cut by 0 bases, the J end by 0 bases, with 12 bases between. CDR3 length equals 16 residues. CDR3 sequence (DNA): TGTGCCAGCAGTTACTCGCGACAGGCCATCTCCTACGAGCAGTACTTC. Its protein product is CASSYSRQAISYEQYF.

This clonotype has a handful of counts. The chain recombines TRBV20-1 with TRBJ2-7; TRBD1 is a possible D gene (6 bases). This CDR3 comprises 12 residues. V was clipped by 6 bases and J by 4 bases, with 13 bases between them. Per germline, CDR1 DFQATT and CDR2 SNEGSKA (reference sequence). CDR3 region: CSAGGQRYEQYF. The CDR3 DNA sequence: TGCAGTGCCGGCGGACAGAGGTACGAGCAGTACTTC.

In this sample, this clonotype turned up many times. J is TRBJ1-4 and V is TRBV12-3 or TRBV12-4, with a tentative D call TRBD1 (6 bases). V dropped 1 base and J dropped 4 bases, with 13 bases sitting between them. This CDR3 has 16 residues. The CDR3 loop reads CASSLGEKQGNEKLFF. The CDR3 DNA reads as TGTGCCAGCAGTTTAGGGGAGAAACAGGGTAATGAAAAACTGTTTTTT.

This clonotype occurred many times. The V gene is TRBV18, the J gene TRBJ2-5; D perhaps matches TRBD1 (6 bases). Germline CDR1 reads KGHSH; CDR2 reads LQKENI. The ends were cut back, 8 bases at V and 1 base at J, with 11 bases in the middle. The CDR3 sequence is 13 residues long. CDR3: CASHLDSQETQYF. CDR3 nucleotide sequence: TGTGCCAGCCACCTGGACAGCCAAGAGACCCAGTACTTC.

The sample holds many counts of this clonotype. The rearrangement uses TRBV4-2 and TRBJ2-1; no reliable D call. V was pared by 0 bases and J by 4 bases, with 4 bases between. The CDR3 spans 13 residues. Germline V gene data show CDR1 as LGHNA and CDR2 as YNFKEQ. In DNA, the CDR3 is TGTGCCAGCAGCCAAGATTTATACAATGAGCAGTTCTTC. Its translation is CASSQDLYNEQFF.